This T cell receptor beta chain was recovered during a study of T cells generated in artificial thymic organoids (dated by TCRdb to 2016 to 2017). Regarding the complete study: In some experiments, thymic T cells were further FACS-purified to deplete CD4 immature single positive or double positive precursors. The study compared the TCR alpha and beta CDR3 repertoires of CD8 single positive T cells derived from in vitro artificial thymic organoids against those of naive CD8 T cells from thymus and peripheral blood. The displayed repertoire sequencing data were described as being representative of three independent experiments.

V and J are truncated by 0 bases and 0 bases respectively, leaving an intervening sequence of 4 bases. From the cysteine up to the phenylalanine, the CDR3 has a length of 13 residues. This entry keeps only the CDR3 DNA: 39 bases, framed from base 1. In the germline V gene (reference sequence), CDR1 corresponds to SGHKS and CDR2 to YYEKEE. Separate semi-nested PCR amplifications were run for the TCRalpha and TCRbeta libraries, using Advantage 2 and reverse primers located in the TRAC or TRBC constant regions. Between about 3.5 and 550 ng of total RNA was used as input for first-strand cDNA synthesis. TCR cDNA libraries were made by 5'-RACE with the SMARTer PCR cDNA Synthesis kit, using a poly-dT primer for first-strand synthesis. Sample-specific 5-nucleotide barcodes were carried by the semi-nested constant-region reverse primers, and the resulting products were cleaned using the Zymo DNA Clean and Concentrator-5 kit. Up to ten barcoded samples were pooled, ligated to Illumina adaptors and sequenced on an Illumina MiSeq as 2 x 150 bp paired-end reads. The published analysis was carried out like this. Demultiplexed reads were aligned with BLAT to a custom library of all human TRAV, TRAJ, TRBV, TRBD and TRBJ combinations from IMGT. The best BLAT hits were picked using pslCDnaFilter (-maxAligns=1, -ignoreIntrons), and custom Perl scripts were used to calculate clonotype frequencies. TCRdb handled the public reads itself, with Q25 trimming in fastp and clone calling in MiXCR, and kept productive beta chains. One record per CDR3 amino acid sequence lists the most common genes and DNA. These V and J calls rely on TCRdb rather than the paper's analysis. This sample gives about 9,000 distinct CDR3 sequences in total; about 16% of them show up just once. 1.4% of the sample goes to the ten largest clones.

This clonotype showed up just a few times. The target of this receptor is not known. One base away there is no much larger clone; base qualities are not given. Primary CD8+ T cells were enriched with magnetic beads using the Miltenyi CD8+ T cell Isolation Kit. Before RNA extraction, CD3+TCRalphabeta+CD8 single positive T cells from organoids and thymus were sorted by FACS. For each sample, the RNeasy Micro kit was used to purify total RNA from around 40,000 to 200,000 sorted cells, and RNA quality was checked on an Agilent RNA 6000 Nano chip. Thymic fragments were dissected, disrupted by pipetting and passed through a 70 um strainer to release thymocytes. Broad study findings and their caveats: CD8 single positive T cells derived from organoids showed physiological TCR clonotype diversity comparable to the diversity seen in thymic and blood naive CD8 T cells.

Recombination connected TRBV5-5 to TRBJ2-7; the D gene remains uncertain. Input material: naive CD8+ T cells from the thymus. The sample's cell subset or site label, in plain terms: CD3+TCRalphabeta+CD8SP T cells; for blood, CD45RO-CCR7+ naive CD8+ T cells. This receptor was identified in a human donor who gave cord blood stem cells for thymic organoid culture, a cardiac surgery patient who gave postnatal thymus, or a blood donor (not recorded which). The nucleotide sequence is given as TGTGCCAGCAGCTTGGTTTCCTCCTACGAGCAGTACTTC. This gives the protein CASSLVSSYEQYF. The full variable domain, completed from the reference TRBV5-5 and TRBJ2-7 proteins outside the CDR3, reads DAGVTQSPTHLIKTRGQQVTLRCSPISGHKSVSWYQQVLGQGPQFIFQYYEKEERGRGNFPDRFSARQFPNYSSELNVNALLLGDSALYLCASSLVSSYEQYFGPGTRLTVT.